Listed here is a single T cell receptor beta chain. Germline-derived CDR1 and CDR2 are SEHNR and FQNEAQ (reference sequence). Trimming pared 5 bases from V and 7 bases from J, leaving 21 bases between. This CDR3 comprises 15 residues. This record comes from a study of blood T cell repertoires in COVID-19. On the study more broadly: Whether acute or convalescent, the COVID-19 samples came from the United States, Italy and Spain.

Sequencing was performed with immunoSEQ multiplex PCR; in TCRdb, only in-frame clones are kept and a portion is missing. The profile shows about 220,000 clones, approximately 90% of them singletons. Participants had their cohort set by participant-reported clinical history. The sequence was obtained from a woman aged 40 to 55 with acute COVID-19. The sample was PBMCs or T cells enriched from blood (not recorded which). This rearrangement joins TRBV7-9 to TRBJ2-7; the D is unclear. In nucleotides, the CDR3 is TGTGCCAGCAGCGAAGGTCCCACATTGGTCGGGGAGCAGTACTTC. Protein product: CASSEGPTLVGEQYF.